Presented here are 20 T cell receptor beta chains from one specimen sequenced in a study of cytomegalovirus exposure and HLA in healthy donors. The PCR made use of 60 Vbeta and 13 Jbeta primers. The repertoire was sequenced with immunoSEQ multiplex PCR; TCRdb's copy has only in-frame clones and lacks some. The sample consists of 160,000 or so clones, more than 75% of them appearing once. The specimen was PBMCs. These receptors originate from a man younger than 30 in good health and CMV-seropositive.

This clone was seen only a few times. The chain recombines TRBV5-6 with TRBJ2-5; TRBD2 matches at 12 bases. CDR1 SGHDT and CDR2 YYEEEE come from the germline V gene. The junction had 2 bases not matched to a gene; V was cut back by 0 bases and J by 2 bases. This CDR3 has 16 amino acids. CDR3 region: CASSLGTSGVQETQYF. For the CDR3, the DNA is TGTGCCAGCAGCTTGGGGACTAGCGGGGTTCAAGAGACCCAGTACTTC. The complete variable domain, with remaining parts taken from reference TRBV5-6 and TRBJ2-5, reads DAGVTQSPTHLIKTRGQQVTLRCSPKSGHDTVSWYQQALGQGPQFIFQYYEEEERQRGNFPDRFSGHQFPNYSSELNVNALLLGDSALYLCASSLGTSGVQETQYFGPGTRLLVL.

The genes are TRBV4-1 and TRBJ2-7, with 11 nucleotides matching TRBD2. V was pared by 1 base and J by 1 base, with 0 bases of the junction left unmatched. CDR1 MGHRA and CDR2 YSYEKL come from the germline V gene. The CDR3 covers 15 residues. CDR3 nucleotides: TGCGCCAGCAGCCAAGGACTAGCGGGATCCTACGAGCAGTACTTC. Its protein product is CASSQGLAGSYEQYF.

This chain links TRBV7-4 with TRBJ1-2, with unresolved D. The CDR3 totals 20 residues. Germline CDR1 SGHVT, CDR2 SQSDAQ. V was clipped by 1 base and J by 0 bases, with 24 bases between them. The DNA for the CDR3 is TGTGCCAGCAGCTTAGGGCTCGGGGAATGGAGGGAATCAACTAACTATGGCTACACCTTC. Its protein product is CASSLGLGEWRESTNYGYTF.

CDR3 loop: CASSQGVAGELFF. The CDR3 DNA reads TGTGCCAGCAGCCAAGGGGTGGCCGGGGAGCTGTTTTTT. The V gene is TRBV7-2, the J gene TRBJ2-2, with D possibly TRBD1 on 5 matching bases. CDR3 length: 13 amino acids. Trimming left V 5 bases short and J 6 bases short, with 10 bases between. CDR1 and CDR2 from the germline V gene are SGHTA and FQGNSA.

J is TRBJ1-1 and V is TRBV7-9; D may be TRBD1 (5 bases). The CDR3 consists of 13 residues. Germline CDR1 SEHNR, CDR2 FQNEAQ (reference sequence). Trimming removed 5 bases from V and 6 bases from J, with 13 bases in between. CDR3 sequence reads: CASSAAGRPEAFF. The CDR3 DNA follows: TGTGCCAGCAGCGCGGCAGGGCGTCCTGAAGCTTTCTTT.

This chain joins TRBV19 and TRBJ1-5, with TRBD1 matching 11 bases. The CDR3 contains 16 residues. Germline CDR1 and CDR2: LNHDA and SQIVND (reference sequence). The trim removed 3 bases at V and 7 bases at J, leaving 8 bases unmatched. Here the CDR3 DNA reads TGTGCCAGTAGTATTACAGGACAGGGGGCGGGACAGCCCCAGCATTTT. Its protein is CASSITGQGAGQPQHF.

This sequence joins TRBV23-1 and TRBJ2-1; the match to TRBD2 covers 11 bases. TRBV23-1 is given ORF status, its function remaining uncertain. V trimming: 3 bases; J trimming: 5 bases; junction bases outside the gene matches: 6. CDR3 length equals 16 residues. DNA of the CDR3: TGCGCCAGCAGTCATACTCTAGCGGGAGGAGACAATGAGCAGTTCTTC. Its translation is CASSHTLAGGDNEQFF.

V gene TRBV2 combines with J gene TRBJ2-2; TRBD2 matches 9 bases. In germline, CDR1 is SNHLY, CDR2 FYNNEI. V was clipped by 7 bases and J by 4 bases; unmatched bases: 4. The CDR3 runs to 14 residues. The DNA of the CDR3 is TGTGCCAGCAATCTAGCGGGAAGCACCGGGGAGCTGTTTTTT. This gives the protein CASNLAGSTGELFF.

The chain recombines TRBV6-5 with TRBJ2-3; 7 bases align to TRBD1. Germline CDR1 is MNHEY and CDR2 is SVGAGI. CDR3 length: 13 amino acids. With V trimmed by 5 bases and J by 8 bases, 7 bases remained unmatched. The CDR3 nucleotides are TGTGCCAGCAGTACGAGACAGGGTCTTACGCAGTATTTT. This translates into CASSTRQGLTQYF.

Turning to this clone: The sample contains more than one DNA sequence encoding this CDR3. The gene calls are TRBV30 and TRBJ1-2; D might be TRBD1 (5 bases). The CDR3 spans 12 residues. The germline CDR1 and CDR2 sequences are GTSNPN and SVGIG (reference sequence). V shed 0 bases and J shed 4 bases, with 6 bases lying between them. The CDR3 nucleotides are TGTGCCTGGAGTGTCGGGGGCTATGGCTACACCTTC. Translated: CAWSVGGYGYTF. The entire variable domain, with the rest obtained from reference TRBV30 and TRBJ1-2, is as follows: SQTIHQWPATLVQPVGSPLSLECTVEGTSNPNLYWYRQAAGRGLQLLFYSVGIGQISSEVPQNLSASRPQDRQFILSSKKLLLSDSGFYLCAWSVGGYGYTFGSGTRLTVV.

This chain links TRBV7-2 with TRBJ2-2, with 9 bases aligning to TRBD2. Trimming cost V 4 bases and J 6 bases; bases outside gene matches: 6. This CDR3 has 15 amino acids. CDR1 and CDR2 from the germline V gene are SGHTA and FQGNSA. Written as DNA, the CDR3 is TGTGCCAGCAGCTCACCGGGACTAGCTGCCGGGGAGCTGTTTTTT. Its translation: CASSSPGLAAGELFF.

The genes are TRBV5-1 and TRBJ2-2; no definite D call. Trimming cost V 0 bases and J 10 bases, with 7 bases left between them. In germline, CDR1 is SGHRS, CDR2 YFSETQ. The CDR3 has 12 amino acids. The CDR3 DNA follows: TGCGCCAGCAGCTTGGGTGCGCAGGAGCTGTTTTTT. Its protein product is CASSLGAQELFF.

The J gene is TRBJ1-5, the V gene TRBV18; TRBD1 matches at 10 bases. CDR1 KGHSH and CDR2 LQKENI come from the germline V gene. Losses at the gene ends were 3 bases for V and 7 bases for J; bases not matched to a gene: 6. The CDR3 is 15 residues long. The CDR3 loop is CASSPTGGASQPQHF. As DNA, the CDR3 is TGTGCCAGCTCACCGACAGGGGGCGCGAGCCAGCCCCAGCATTTT.

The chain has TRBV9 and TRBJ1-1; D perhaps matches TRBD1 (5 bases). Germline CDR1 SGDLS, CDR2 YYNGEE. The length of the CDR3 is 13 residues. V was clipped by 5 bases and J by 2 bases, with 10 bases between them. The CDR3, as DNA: TGTGCCAGCAGTCCAGGGTTAAACACTGAAGCTTTCTTT. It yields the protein CASSPGLNTEAFF.

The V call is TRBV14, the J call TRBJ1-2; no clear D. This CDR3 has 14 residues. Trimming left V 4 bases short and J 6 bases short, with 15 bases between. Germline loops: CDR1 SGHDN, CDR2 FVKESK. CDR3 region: CASSLLAWGDGYTF. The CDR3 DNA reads TGTGCCAGCAGCCTACTCGCCTGGGGAGATGGCTACACCTTC. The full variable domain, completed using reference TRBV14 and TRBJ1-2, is EAGVTQFPSHSVIEKGQTVTLRCDPISGHDNLYWYRRVMGKEIKFLLHFVKESKQDESGMPNNRFLAERTGGTYSTLKVQPAELEDSGVYFCASSLLAWGDGYTFGSGTRLTVV.

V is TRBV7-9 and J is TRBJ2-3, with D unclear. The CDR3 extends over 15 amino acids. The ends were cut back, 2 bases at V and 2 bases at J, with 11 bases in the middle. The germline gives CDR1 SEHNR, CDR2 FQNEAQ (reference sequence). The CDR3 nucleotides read TGTGCCAGCAGCTTATCGTTCAGTAACACAGATACGCAGTATTTT. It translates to CASSLSFSNTDTQYF.

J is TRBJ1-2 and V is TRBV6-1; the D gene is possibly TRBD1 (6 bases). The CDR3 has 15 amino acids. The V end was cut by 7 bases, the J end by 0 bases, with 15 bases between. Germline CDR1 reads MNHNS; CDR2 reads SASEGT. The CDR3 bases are TGTGCCAGCAACCAGGGGCGCATCGCTAACTATGGCTACACCTTC. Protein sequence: CASNQGRIANYGYTF.

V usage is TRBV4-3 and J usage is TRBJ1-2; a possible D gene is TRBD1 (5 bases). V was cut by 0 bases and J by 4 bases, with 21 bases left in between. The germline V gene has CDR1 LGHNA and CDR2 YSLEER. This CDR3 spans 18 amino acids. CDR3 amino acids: CASSQDTPQAGGTYGYTF. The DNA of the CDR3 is TGCGCCAGCAGCCAAGACACCCCACAGGCAGGAGGGACCTATGGCTACACCTTC.

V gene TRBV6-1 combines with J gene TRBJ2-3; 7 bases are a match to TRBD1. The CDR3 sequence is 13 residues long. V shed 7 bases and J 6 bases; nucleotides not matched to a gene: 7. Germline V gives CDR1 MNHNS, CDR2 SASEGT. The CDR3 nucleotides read TGTGCCAGCACCGGGACAGCGAAGGATACGCAGTATTTT. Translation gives CASTGTAKDTQYF.

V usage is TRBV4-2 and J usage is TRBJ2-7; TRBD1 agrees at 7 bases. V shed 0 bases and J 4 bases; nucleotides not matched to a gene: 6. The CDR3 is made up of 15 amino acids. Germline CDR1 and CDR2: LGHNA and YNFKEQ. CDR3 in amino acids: CASSQEETGSYEQYF. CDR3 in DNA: TGTGCCAGCAGCCAAGAAGAGACAGGGAGTTACGAGCAGTACTTC.